The entry below describes one T cell receptor beta chain. Its antigen is unidentified. This sample stems from a study of CD8 T cells in ankylosing spondylitis. Study-wide results and caveats: Roughly eight highly homologous variants formed a TCR beta motif that appeared characteristic of ankylosing spondylitis blood.

CDR1 is MNHEY and CDR2 is SVGEGT in the germline V gene. V lost 0 bases, J lost 2 bases, and 7 bases stayed unmatched. The CDR3 contains 16 residues. TCRdb re-derived calls from the 5' RACE reads in MiXCR, one entry per CDR3 protein. The profile shows hundreds of thousands of distinct CDR3 sequences, roughly 15% of them singletons. V usage is TRBV6-2 or TRBV6-3 and J usage is TRBJ2-7, with TRBD2 matching over 7 bases. Source material: blood, either unsorted or a sorted T cell fraction (not recorded which). The source of this sequence is a male donor with ankylosing spondylitis. The CDR3 nucleotides are TGTGCCAGCAGTTACTCGATAGGGACTAAAACCTACGAGCAGTACTTC. It specifies CASSYSIGTKTYEQYF.